A single sample is the source of the 25 T cell receptor beta chains below, sequenced in a study of cytomegalovirus exposure and HLA in healthy donors. The study ran its PCR with 60 Vbeta and 13 Jbeta primers. Some clones are missing from TCRdb's copy, which holds only in-frame ones; the method was immunoSEQ multiplex PCR. The repertoire shows some 72,000 clones; the top ten hold about 4.9%. The sequencing input was PBMCs. All receptors come from a man between 40 and 49 years old in good health and CMV-seronegative.

The chain has TRBV7-9 and TRBJ2-3, with TRBD1 as a possible D gene (5 bases). There are 11 residues in the CDR3. Germline V CDR1 and CDR2: SEHNR, FQNEAQ (reference sequence). V dropped 6 bases and J dropped 11 bases, with 12 bases sitting between them. The CDR3 sequence: CASSQGAEQYF. The DNA of the CDR3 is TGTGCCAGCAGTCAAGGGGCGGAGCAGTATTTT.

The chain combines TRBV19 with TRBJ1-1; no clear D gene. V lost 5 bases and J 3 bases, leaving 10 bases between the germline ends. The germline gives CDR1 LNHDA, CDR2 SQIVND (reference sequence). CDR3 length equals 13 residues. In DNA form, the CDR3 reads TGTGCCAGTAGTCCGGGAGTTTACACTGAAGCTTTCTTT. Protein product: CASSPGVYTEAFF.

The rearrangement uses TRBV28 and TRBJ1-5; D gene unclear. The V gene lost 9 bases and the J gene lost 0 bases, with 18 bases spanning the gap. Per germline, CDR1 MDHEN and CDR2 SYDVKM. The CDR3 consists of 16 residues. DNA for the CDR3: TGTGCCAGTACCCCGCGGGTCAAGAATAGCAATCAGCCCCAGCATTTT. Amino acid sequence: CASTPRVKNSNQPQHF.

The J gene is TRBJ2-7, the V gene TRBV4-2, with 7 bases lining up with TRBD2. The CDR3 covers 15 residues. V shed 3 bases and J 7 bases; nucleotides not matched to a gene: 12. Per germline, CDR1 LGHNA and CDR2 YNFKEQ. Here the CDR3 reads CASSQGGHVAMEQYF. As DNA, the CDR3 is TGTGCCAGCAGCCAGGGAGGGCACGTCGCTATGGAGCAGTACTTC.

This rearrangement joins TRBV7-2 to TRBJ2-3, with 7 nucleotides matching TRBD2. The CDR3 covers 15 residues. CDR1 is SGHTA and CDR2 is FQGNSA in the germline V gene. J lost 3 bases, V lost 1 base, and 4 bases had no gene match. Here the CDR3 DNA reads TGTGCCAGCAGCTTAGTCGCGGGAGTAACAGATACGCAGTATTTT. This gives the protein CASSLVAGVTDTQYF.

This chain uses TRBV7-2 with TRBJ1-1; D uncertain. Looked up from germline, CDR1 is SGHTA and CDR2 is FQGNSA. The length of the CDR3 is 14 residues. Trimming took off 2 bases at V and 3 bases at J, with 10 bases between the two ends. DNA of the CDR3: TGTGCCAGCAGCTTAACGGCGGTGGACACTGAAGCTTTCTTT. Protein: CASSLTAVDTEAFF.

The rearrangement links TRBV14 to TRBJ2-7, with D possibly TRBD1 on 6 matching bases. The V and J ends lost 2 bases and 4 bases respectively, with 15 bases between them. CDR3 size: 15 residues. Looked up from germline, CDR1 is SGHDN and CDR2 is FVKESK. In DNA, the CDR3 is TGTGCCAGCAGCCAACCAGGGGACCTGGCTTACGAGCAGTACTTC. Its translation is CASSQPGDLAYEQYF.

V and J are TRBV6-4 and TRBJ2-1; 12 bases agree with TRBD2. Losses at the gene ends were 2 bases for V and 4 bases for J; bases not matched to a gene: 3. This CDR3 is built from 16 residues. Germline CDR1 reads MRHNA; CDR2 reads SNTAGT. CDR3 region: CASSDKGLAGYNEQFF. The CDR3 region has the DNA TGTGCCAGCAGTGACAAGGGACTAGCGGGTTACAATGAGCAGTTCTTC.

The chain uses TRBV19 and TRBJ1-1, with a weak D call TRBD1 (5 bases). The CDR3 loop spans 17 amino acids. V dropped 2 bases and J dropped 4 bases, with 20 bases sitting between them. The V gene's germline CDR1 is LNHDA and CDR2 SQIVND (reference sequence). As DNA, the CDR3 is TGTGCCAGTAGTATACTTGGGGGGGAGGGTCGGAGCACTGAAGCTTTCTTT. Translating it yields CASSILGGEGRSTEAFF.

J is TRBJ1-5 and V is TRBV9; 11 nucleotides line up with TRBD1. Germline CDR1 and CDR2: SGDLS and YYNGEE. The CDR3 runs 15 residues. V gave up 3 bases and J gave up 2 bases; unmatched junction bases: 1. The CDR3 sequence is CASSGGQGGNQPQHF. Here the CDR3 DNA reads TGTGCCAGCAGCGGGGGACAGGGGGGCAATCAGCCCCAGCATTTT.

The chain combines TRBV30 with TRBJ1-2; TRBD1 agrees at 9 bases. This CDR3 has 14 amino acids. V lost 4 bases, J lost 4 bases, and 7 bases stayed unmatched. Per germline, CDR1 GTSNPN and CDR2 SVGIG (reference sequence). In DNA, the CDR3 is TGTGCCTGGACCCAGGACAGGGGAATCTATGGCTACACCTTC. It is translated as CAWTQDRGIYGYTF.

The V gene is TRBV4-3, the J gene TRBJ1-1, with D perhaps TRBD1 (6 bases). CDR1 LGHNA and CDR2 YSLEER come from the germline V gene. The CDR3 is made up of 15 amino acids. Trimming cost V 2 bases and J 1 base, with 11 bases left between them. The CDR3 region has the DNA TGCGCCAGCAGCCAACATACAGGGAAGAACACTGAAGCTTTCTTT. It encodes CASSQHTGKNTEAFF.

The V and J genes are TRBV5-8 and TRBJ1-1; D remains unclear. Between the trimmed V and J ends, which lost 4 bases and 0 bases, there was a span of 13 bases. The germline V gene encodes CDR1 SGHTS and CDR2 YDEGEE. The CDR3 contains 15 residues. The CDR3 reads CASSDQLAVNTEAFF. The CDR3 nucleotides read TGTGCCAGCAGCGACCAGTTGGCGGTGAACACTGAAGCTTTCTTT.

The chain employs TRBV29-1 and TRBJ2-3, with TRBD1 identical over 9 bases. The V gene's germline CDR1 is SQVTM and CDR2 ANQGSEA. J gave up 3 bases and V 6 bases, and 7 bases lay outside the gene matches. The CDR3 has 14 residues. CDR3 loop: CSVYRDRETDTQYF. CDR3 DNA: TGCAGCGTATACCGGGACAGGGAGACAGATACGCAGTATTTT.

This chain joins TRBV19 and TRBJ1-2; no clear D gene. Trimming cost V 3 bases and J 2 bases, with 7 bases left between them. The CDR3 runs to 13 residues. Germline V CDR1 and CDR2: LNHDA, SQIVND (reference sequence). CDR3: CASSMGHNYGYTF. The CDR3, as DNA: TGTGCCAGTAGTATGGGCCACAACTATGGCTACACCTTC.

The chain is built from TRBV7-2 and TRBJ2-7; 9 bases fit TRBD1. With V trimmed by 4 bases and J by 6 bases, 10 bases remained unmatched. CDR1 and CDR2 (germline): SGHTA, FQGNSA. The CDR3 is 15 amino acids. The DNA of the CDR3 is TGTGCCAGCAGCTCAGAAACCGGGACAGGGCGCGAGCAGTACTTC. It translates to CASSSETGTGREQYF. Full variable domain (outside the CDR3, taken from reference TRBV7-2 and TRBJ2-7): GAGVSQSPSNKVTEKGKDVELRCDPISGHTALYWYRQSLGQGLEFLIYFQGNSAPDKSGLPSDRFSAERTGGSVSTLTIQRTQQEDSAVYLCASSSETGTGREQYFGPGTRLTVT.

The chain carries TRBV5-4 and TRBJ1-1; D might be TRBD1 (5 bases). This CDR3 comprises 11 residues. Trimming removed 5 bases at V and 3 bases at J, with 5 bases between. CDR1 SGHNT and CDR2 YYREEE come from the germline V gene (reference sequence). In nucleotides, the CDR3 is TGTGCCAGCAGAGGGGACACTGAAGCTTTCTTT. The encoded protein is CASRGDTEAFF. Using reference TRBV5-4 and TRBJ1-1 for the parts outside the CDR3, the full variable domain is ETGVTQSPTHLIKTRGQQVTLRCSSQSGHNTVSWYQQALGQGPQFIFQYYREEENGRGNFPPRFSGLQFPNYSSELNVNALELDDSALYLCASRGDTEAFFGQGTRLTVV.

This chain joins TRBV19 and TRBJ1-2; D gene uncertain. V lost 7 bases, J lost 2 bases, and 11 bases lay in between. The germline V gene has CDR1 LNHDA and CDR2 SQIVND (reference sequence). The CDR3 consists of 13 residues. The CDR3 protein is CASTPTENYGYTF. The DNA for the CDR3 is TGTGCCAGTACTCCGACGGAGAACTATGGCTACACCTTC.

V and J are TRBV6-6 and TRBJ2-3; possible D gene TRBD1, 5 bases. CDR3 length: 15 residues. V lost 7 bases and J lost 2, with 16 bases in between. From germline, CDR1 is MNHNY and CDR2 SVGAGI (reference sequence). The CDR3 sequence: CASITGRKATDTQYF. The CDR3 DNA is TGTGCCAGCATAACAGGCCGCAAAGCCACAGATACGCAGTATTTT.

This chain connects TRBV29-1 to TRBJ1-4, with a tentative D call TRBD1 (5 bases). The ends were cut back, 7 bases at V and 0 bases at J, with 12 bases in the middle. CDR1 SQVTM and CDR2 ANQGSEA come from the germline V gene. The CDR3 length is 14 residues. The CDR3: CSAARGTTNEKLFF. The CDR3, as DNA: TGCAGCGCCGCGCGGGGGACAACTAATGAAAAACTGTTTTTT.

The J gene is TRBJ1-4, the V gene TRBV6-1, with 9 bases identical to TRBD1. In germline, CDR1 is MNHNS, CDR2 SASEGT. V was pared by 7 bases and J by 8 bases, with 8 bases of the junction left unmatched. The CDR3 extends over 14 amino acids. The CDR3 loop is CASTIDRGREKLFF. Here the CDR3 DNA reads TGTGCCAGCACAATAGACAGGGGGAGGGAAAAACTGTTTTTT.

The chain couples TRBV2 to TRBJ1-5; 7 bases match TRBD1. V lost 6 bases, J lost 2 bases, and 7 bases stayed unmatched. The CDR3 consists of 15 residues. Germline assignment: CDR1 SNHLY and CDR2 FYNNEI. Here the CDR3 reads CASSLGQSRNQPQHF. The CDR3 bases are TGTGCCAGCAGCTTGGGACAGAGTCGCAATCAGCCCCAGCATTTT.

This chain uses TRBV10-1 with TRBJ1-5; no clear D gene. Germline V gene lookup returns CDR1 WNHNN and CDR2 SYGVQD (reference sequence). V lost 0 bases and J 5 bases, leaving 5 bases between the germline ends. This CDR3 spans 13 amino acids. CDR3 in amino acids: CASSESSYQPQHF. CDR3 coding DNA: TGCGCCAGCAGTGAGTCGTCTTATCAGCCCCAGCATTTT.

The CDR3 here is CASSQDRTGQYDGYTF. For the CDR3, the DNA is TGCGCCAGCAGCCAAGATCGGACGGGACAGTATGATGGCTACACCTTC. The gene calls are TRBV4-3 and TRBJ1-2, with 7 bases matching TRBD1. The CDR3 length is 16 residues. Trimming at V came to 0 bases and at J to 6 bases, leaving 10 bases not matched to a gene. The V gene's germline CDR1 is LGHNA and CDR2 YSLEER.

J is TRBJ2-1 and V is TRBV29-1, with TRBD1 as a possible D gene (7 bases). The CDR3 runs to 15 residues. V shed 8 bases and J shed 0 bases, with 17 bases lying between them. Germline V gene sequence: CDR1 SQVTM, CDR2 ANQGSEA. The chain's CDR3 is CSTAGGGSSYNEQFF. The DNA of the CDR3 is TGCAGCACCGCAGGAGGGGGCAGCTCCTACAATGAGCAGTTCTTC.